The rows below give T cell receptor beta chains drawn from one sample of a study of beta chain features in type 1 diabetes. The assay was immunoSEQ multiplex PCR, and TCRdb's table has in-frame clones only and misses some. The sample has 250,000 to 350,000 clones, around 15% seen once. The sequenced material came from naive CD4+ T cells from blood. The origin of the receptors is a man aged 30 to 39 with type 1 diabetes. Both conserved end residues are part of each CDR3. D genes are given only for firm matches. Clone size appears in some rows only: once, few, many, or a class for an expanded clone.

V: TRBV28; J: TRBJ1-2; size: few; D: NA; DNA: TGTGCCAGCAGTTTAAATCAGAACTATGGCTACACCTTC; CDR3: CASSLNQNYGYTF
V: TRBV7-2; J: TRBJ1-2; size: few; D: TRBD1; DNA: TGTGCCAGCACTCTTCCGGGACAGGGTTCAAATGGCTACACCTTC; CDR3: CASTLPGQGSNGYTF
V: TRBV5-1; J: TRBJ1-3; size: NA; D: NA; DNA: TGCGCCAGCAGCTCAACCACAGAAAACACCATATATTTT; CDR3: CASSSTTENTIYF
V: TRBV9; J: TRBJ2-7; size: NA; D: TRBD2; DNA: TGTGCCAGCAGCAAGAGGCTAGCGGACCGTTACGAGCAGTACTTC; CDR3: CASSKRLADRYEQYF
V: TRBV7-9; J: TRBJ2-1; size: NA; D: TRBD2; DNA: TGTGCCAGCAGCTTATCTAGCGGGTCCGATGAGCAGTTCTTC; CDR3: CASSLSSGSDEQFF
V: TRBV6-5; J: TRBJ2-5; size: NA; D: NA; DNA: TGTGCCAGCAGTTATAATCCCAGGGCAGAGACCCAGTACTTC; CDR3: CASSYNPRAETQYF
V: TRBV7-9; J: TRBJ2-1; size: few; D: NA; DNA: TGTGCCAGCAGCTTAGGACAGGAGTACAATGAGCAGTTCTTC; CDR3: CASSLGQEYNEQFF
V: TRBV19; J: TRBJ2-1; size: NA; D: TRBD2; DNA: TGTGCCAGTAGTAGCCCCGGGAGGGCGTTTGAGCAGTTCTTC; CDR3: CASSSPGRAFEQFF
V: TRBV5-1; J: TRBJ2-7; size: NA; D: NA; DNA: TGCGCCAGCAGCGCCGGGACACAGGCAAACGAGCAGTACTTC; CDR3: CASSAGTQANEQYF
V: TRBV7-3; J: TRBJ2-3; size: NA; D: NA; DNA: TGTGCCAGCAACTTCCGCGGGACAGATACGCAGTATTTT; CDR3: CASNFRGTDTQYF
V: TRBV4-2; J: TRBJ1-5; size: few; D: NA; DNA: TGTGCCAGCAGCCAGGGACTCAGCAATCAGCCCCAGCATTTT; CDR3: CASSQGLSNQPQHF
V: TRBV18; J: TRBJ2-1; size: few; D: NA; DNA: TGTGCCAGCTCACCACTAGGGACTGTCTACAATGAGCAGTTCTTC; CDR3: CASSPLGTVYNEQFF
V: TRBV27; J: TRBJ1-4; size: NA; D: NA; DNA: TGTGCCAGCAGTGGGGGCCTTAACGGGGAAAAACTGTTTTTT; CDR3: CASSGGLNGEKLFF
V: TRBV5-4; J: TRBJ2-1; size: few; D: TRBD2; DNA: TGTGCCAGCAGCTTGGATTTAGCGGGAGTAAGAGGGGCATTCTTC; CDR3: CASSLDLAGVRGAFF
V: TRBV13; J: TRBJ2-5; size: NA; D: TRBD2; DNA: TGTGCCAGCAGCTTGGGAGGGGATCGGGAGACCCAGTACTTC; CDR3: CASSLGGDRETQYF
V: TRBV30; J: TRBJ2-5; size: NA; D: NA; DNA: TGTGCCTGGAATCCCGGGGGAGAGACCCAGTACTTC; CDR3: CAWNPGGETQYF
V: TRBV30; J: TRBJ1-1; size: NA; D: TRBD1; DNA: TGTGCCTGGAGAACCCGGGACAGTGAAGCTTTCTTT; CDR3: CAWRTRDSEAFF